This is a list of T cell receptor beta chains from one sample in a study of shared clonotypes between healthy human individuals. Assay: immunoSEQ multiplex PCR; the TCRdb copy retains only in-frame clones and omits some. Of 2 million to 2.5 million clones in the sample, around 95% were seen once. Sequencing input: naive CD4+ T cells sorted from blood. Source of these receptors: a man between 18 and 29 years old in good health. CDR3s include the opening cysteine and the closing phenylalanine or tryptophan. Fields, in order: clone size, V gene, D gene, J gene, CDR3 protein, CDR3 DNA. The D gene is left open where the match is weak. Clone size, where shown, is once, few, many, or a class for clones that have expanded.

-	TRBV30	TRBD1	TRBJ1-5	CAWGGQGNQPQHF	TGTGCCTGGGGGGGACAGGGGAATCAGCCCCAGCATTTT
-	TRBV15	-	TRBJ2-1	CATSRERAEQFF	TGTGCCACCAGCAGAGAAAGGGCTGAGCAGTTCTTC
-	TRBV7-2	-	TRBJ2-3	CASSLASGLADTQYF	TGTGCCAGCAGCTTAGCGAGTGGTTTAGCAGATACGCAGTATTTT
-	TRBV18	TRBD2	TRBJ2-1	CASSPPLSPGGMNEQFF	TGTGCCAGCTCACCTCCTCTCTCCCCGGGAGGAATGAATGAGCAGTTCTTC
once	TRBV28	-	TRBJ1-2	CASSRQAGSYGYTF	TGTGCCAGCAGCCGCCAGGCGGGATCCTATGGCTACACCTTC
-	TRBV4-3	-	TRBJ1-2	CASSVGNYGYTF	TGCGCCAGCAGCGTGGGTAACTATGGCTACACCTTC
once	TRBV11-2	TRBD2	TRBJ2-1	CASSLRGKAGDSYNEQFF	TGTGCCAGCAGCTTAAGAGGAAAGGCGGGAGACTCCTACAATGAGCAGTTCTTC
once	TRBV5-6	-	TRBJ1-6	CASTYSAQGVGLPLHF	TGTGCCAGCACCTACTCCGCCCAGGGTGTGGGCCTCCCCCTCCACTTT
-	TRBV7-8	TRBD2	TRBJ2-7	CASSLAGLAGDPSYEQYF	TGTGCCAGCAGCTTAGCGGGACTAGCGGGAGACCCTTCCTACGAGCAGTACTTC
-	TRBV6-5	TRBD1	TRBJ2-7	CASSLGQASHEQYF	TGTGCCAGCAGTCTCGGACAGGCTTCGCACGAGCAGTACTTC
-	TRBV19	-	TRBJ2-1	CASSILDSGTYNEQFF	TGTGCCAGTAGTATTCTGGACTCCGGAACCTACAATGAGCAGTTCTTC
-	TRBV11-2	TRBD2	TRBJ2-3	CASRHRGSLGTDTQYF	TGTGCCAGCAGGCACCGCGGGAGCTTGGGCACAGATACGCAGTATTTT
once	TRBV27	-	TRBJ1-1	CASTDRNTEAFF	TGTGCCAGCACAGACAGGAACACTGAAGCTTTCTTT
once	TRBV30	TRBD2	TRBJ2-6	CAWSSTGGTPGANVLTF	TGTGCCTGGAGTTCGACGGGGGGGACACCTGGGGCCAACGTCCTGACTTTC
-	TRBV7-8	-	TRBJ2-2	CASSWAAGATTGELFF	TGTGCCAGCAGTTGGGCGGCGGGGGCTACCACCGGGGAGCTGTTTTTT
-	TRBV7-8	-	TRBJ1-1	CASSHTGDTNTEAFF	TGTGCCAGCAGCCATACTGGGGACACGAACACTGAAGCTTTCTTT
-	TRBV5-1	-	TRBJ2-7	CASSLERANYEQYF	TGCGCCAGCAGCTTGGAAAGGGCAAACTACGAGCAGTACTTC
once	TRBV5-1	-	TRBJ2-5	CASSSAGRGQETQYF	TGCGCCAGCAGCTCAGCAGGGCGAGGACAAGAGACCCAGTACTTC
-	TRBV30	TRBD1	TRBJ2-7	CAWSVQGGQYF	TGTGCCTGGAGTGTACAGGGGGGGCAGTACTTC
-	TRBV7-2	-	TRBJ1-5	CASSPEGERNQPQHF	TGTGCCAGCAGCCCAGAGGGGGAGCGCAATCAGCCCCAGCATTTT
-	TRBV27	-	TRBJ2-3	CASSSPYRTDTQYF	TGTGCCAGCAGTTCCCCTTACAGGACAGATACGCAGTATTTT
-	TRBV4-2	-	TRBJ2-5	CASRLTGGQETQYF	TGTGCCAGCAGACTCACCGGAGGCCAAGAGACCCAGTACTTC
-	TRBV6-5	-	TRBJ1-1	CASSWGRANTEAFF	TGTGCCAGCAGTTGGGGCAGAGCGAACACTGAAGCTTTCTTT
-	TRBV9	TRBD2	TRBJ2-3	CASSLSGGATDTQYF	TGTGCCAGCAGCCTTAGCGGGGGGGCCACAGATACGCAGTATTTT
-	TRBV4-1	TRBD1	TRBJ2-3	CASSQAGGEINTQYF	TGCGCCAGCAGCCAAGCAGGGGGCGAGATAAATACGCAGTATTTT
-	TRBV6-5	-	TRBJ2-6	CASSTSGANVLTF	TGTGCCAGCAGCACATCTGGGGCCAACGTCCTGACTTTC
-	TRBV7-9	TRBD1	TRBJ2-7	CASSSDWDRGTYEQYF	TGTGCCAGCAGCTCGGACTGGGACAGGGGTACCTACGAGCAGTACTTC
-	TRBV7-9	TRBD2	TRBJ2-1	CASSSSGAFYNEQFF	TGTGCCAGCAGCTCTAGCGGGGCATTCTACAATGAGCAGTTCTTC
-	TRBV4-1	-	TRBJ1-2	CASSQEGSYGYTF	TGCGCCAGCAGCCAAGAAGGGTCCTATGGCTACACCTTC
-	TRBV9	-	TRBJ1-6	CASSVALGRGGTDSPLHF	TGTGCCAGCAGCGTAGCTCTTGGGAGGGGGGGAACAGATTCACCCCTCCACTTT
-	TRBV25-1	-	TRBJ2-7	CASSDSLPGVRSYEQYF	TGTGCCAGCAGTGATTCACTTCCGGGGGTTCGCTCCTACGAGCAGTACTTC
-	TRBV6-5	-	TRBJ1-4	CASSLTATNEKLFF	TGTGCCAGCAGTCTTACTGCAACTAATGAAAAACTGTTTTTT
-	TRBV10-1	-	TRBJ1-5	CASSESTGYQPQHF	TGCGCCAGCAGTGAGTCTACAGGGTATCAGCCCCAGCATTTT
once	TRBV11-2	-	TRBJ1-4	CASSSGQAGQNEKLFF	TGTGCCAGCAGCTCAGGTCAGGCAGGACAAAATGAAAAACTGTTTTTT
-	TRBV13	-	TRBJ2-7	CASRPRRDKGRNLSYEQYF	TGTGCCAGCAGACCGAGGCGGGACAAGGGCCGAAACCTCTCCTACGAGCAGTACTTC
-	TRBV21-1	-	TRBJ2-5	CASSARLAGFQETQYF	TGTGCCAGCAGCGCACGACTAGCGGGATTCCAAGAGACCCAGTACTTC
few	TRBV4-1	-	TRBJ1-6	CASSQGVPGASNSPLHF	TGCGCCAGCAGCCAAGGGGTTCCCGGGGCTAGTAATTCACCCCTCCACTTT
few	TRBV30	-	TRBJ2-2	CAWRNTGELFF	TGTGCCTGGCGAAACACCGGGGAGCTGTTTTTT
-	TRBV2	TRBD1	TRBJ1-5	CASSAGQGQTQPQHF	TGTGCCAGCAGTGCGGGACAGGGCCAGACCCAGCCCCAGCATTTT
-	TRBV7-8	-	TRBJ2-2	CASSPRASGQTNTGELFF	TGTGCCAGCAGCCCGCGCGCTTCTGGACAGACGAACACCGGGGAGCTGTTTTTT
-	TRBV19	TRBD1	TRBJ1-6	CASSRGDRSSSYNSPLHF	TGTGCCAGTAGTAGGGGGGACAGGTCGAGCTCCTATAATTCACCCCTCCACTTT
-	TRBV7-2	TRBD2	TRBJ2-4	CASSSTSGKNIQYF	TGTGCCAGCAGCTCGACTAGCGGTAAAAACATTCAGTACTTC